This T cell receptor (beta chain) was identified in a study of STAT5B mutations in CD4+ large granular lymphocyte leukemia. Only a few counts were recorded for this clone. Its antigen is still unknown. Study outcomes and limitations: Higher CD4+ than CD8+ T-LGLL clonality might reflect small sample size. Top patient clones used TRBV06 genes more often: 8/27 versus 2/35 in controls.

Sequencing was at survey level. Original analysis: A productive frequency of 2.59 x 10-5 was the lowest detectable. Produced via immunoSEQ multiplex PCR; TCRdb's table is partial and in-frame only. V and J calls and clone size are those listed in that table; D and trimming were worked out from the DNA. In the table there are some 45,000 clones, 86% of which are singletons. With 0 bases removed from V and 6 bases from J, the gap between germline ends came to 13 bases. This CDR3 has 14 amino acids. From germline, CDR1 is SGHRS and CDR2 YFSETQ. Sequenced sample: CD4+ T cells from blood buffy coats. This sequence was found in a human donor in good health. The chain combines TRBV5-1 with TRBJ2-7, with D perhaps TRBD1 (6 bases). DNA for the CDR3: TGCGCCAGCAGCTTGGCCAGGGGTTCGGCCGAGCAGTACTTC. Residues: CASSLARGSAEQYF. The complete variable domain, with remaining parts taken from reference TRBV5-1 and TRBJ2-7, reads KAGVTQTPRYLIKTRGQQVTLSCSPISGHRSVSWYQQTPGQGLQFLFEYFSETQRNKGNFPGRFSGRQFSNSRSEMNVSTLELGDSALYLCASSLARGSAEQYFGPGTRLTVT.